This entry features one T cell receptor beta chain sequence. The sample belongs to a study of T cell changes during pregnancy in multiple sclerosis. From germline, CDR1 is ENHRY and CDR2 SYGVKD. The CDR3 consists of 13 residues. Germline trimming cut 7 bases from V and 1 base from J; bases unmatched to any gene: 2. TCRdb's copy holds only in-frame clones and misses some; the assay was immunoSEQ multiplex PCR. Here the sample spans roughly 85,000 clones, 80% to 95% being singletons. The chain couples TRBV10-3 to TRBJ2-7; 9 nucleotides align to TRBD1. This TCR derives from a female donor with multiple sclerosis, enrolled in a pregnancy study. The sequencing here drew on peripheral blood, taken in the first trimester of pregnancy. The CDR3 DNA is TGTGCCATCACTGGGACAGGGTCCTACGAGCAGTACTTC. Encoded protein: CAITGTGSYEQYF.